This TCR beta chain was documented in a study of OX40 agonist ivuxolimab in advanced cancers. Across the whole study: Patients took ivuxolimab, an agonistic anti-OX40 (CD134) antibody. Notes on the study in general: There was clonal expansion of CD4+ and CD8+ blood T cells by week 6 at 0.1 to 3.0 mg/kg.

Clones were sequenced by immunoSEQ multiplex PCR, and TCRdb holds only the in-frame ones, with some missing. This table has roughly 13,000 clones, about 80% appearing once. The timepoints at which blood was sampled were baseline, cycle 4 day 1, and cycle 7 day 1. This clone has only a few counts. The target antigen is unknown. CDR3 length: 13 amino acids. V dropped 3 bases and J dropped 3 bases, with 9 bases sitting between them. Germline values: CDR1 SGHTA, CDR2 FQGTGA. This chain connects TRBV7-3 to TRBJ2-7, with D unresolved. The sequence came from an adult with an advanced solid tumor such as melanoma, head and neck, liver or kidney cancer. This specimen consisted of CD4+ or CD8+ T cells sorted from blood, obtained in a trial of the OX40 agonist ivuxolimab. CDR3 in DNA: TGTGCCAGCAGCTTCCACAGCAACTACGAGCAGTACTTC. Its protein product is CASSFHSNYEQYF.